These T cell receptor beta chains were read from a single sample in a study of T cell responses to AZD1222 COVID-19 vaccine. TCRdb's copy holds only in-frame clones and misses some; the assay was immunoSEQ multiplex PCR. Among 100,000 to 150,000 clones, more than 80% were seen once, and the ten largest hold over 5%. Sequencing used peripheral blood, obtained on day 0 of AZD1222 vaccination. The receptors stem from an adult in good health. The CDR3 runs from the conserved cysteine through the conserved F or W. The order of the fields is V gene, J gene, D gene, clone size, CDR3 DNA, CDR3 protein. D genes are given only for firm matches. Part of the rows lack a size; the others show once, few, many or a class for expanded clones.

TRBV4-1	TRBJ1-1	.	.	TGCGCCAGCAGCCAAGATCCCGGGGGTGTAGGAGCTTTCTTT	CASSQDPGGVGAFF
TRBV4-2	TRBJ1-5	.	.	TGTGCCAGCAGCCAAGATTTAAGGGGGGGGAGCAATCAGCCCCAGCATTTT	CASSQDLRGGSNQPQHF
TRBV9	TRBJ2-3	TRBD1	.	TGTGCCAGCAGCATAAGGACAGGGGGCACTACAGATACGCAGTATTTT	CASSIRTGGTTDTQYF
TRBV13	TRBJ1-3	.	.	TGTGCCAGCAGCTTAGGCAGGGGACAAAACACCATATATTTT	CASSLGRGQNTIYF
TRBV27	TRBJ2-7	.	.	TGTGCCAGCAGTACCGCCTACGAGCAGTACTTC	CASSTAYEQYF
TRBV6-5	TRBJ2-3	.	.	TGTGCCAGCAGGAGTTCCGGGGGCACAGATACGCAGTATTTT	CASRSSGGTDTQYF
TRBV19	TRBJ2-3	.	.	TGTGCCAGTAAGAGACAGCCTGCTAGCACAGATACGCAGTATTTT	CASKRQPASTDTQYF
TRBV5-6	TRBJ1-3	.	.	TGTGCCAGCAGCCCCCGGGGCGCGGGGGGAAACACCATATATTTT	CASSPRGAGGNTIYF
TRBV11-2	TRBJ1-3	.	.	TGTGCCAGCACCACAGTCGCATCTGGAAACACCATATATTTT	CASTTVASGNTIYF
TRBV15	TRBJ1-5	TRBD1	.	TGTGCCACTATGGACAGGGAAGGTCAGCCCCAGCATTTT	CATMDREGQPQHF
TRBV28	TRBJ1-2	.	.	TGTGCCAGCAGTCCGGGATCCCTTACCTATGGCTACACCTTC	CASSPGSLTYGYTF
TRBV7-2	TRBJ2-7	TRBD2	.	TGTGCCAGCAGCAACAGCGGGAGGGCCGTGTACTTC	CASSNSGRAVYF
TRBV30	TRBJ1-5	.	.	TGTGCCTGGAGTGTACAGGGTCGGGGTCAGCCCCAGCATTTT	CAWSVQGRGQPQHF
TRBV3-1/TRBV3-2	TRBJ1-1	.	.	TGTGCCAGCAGCCAAGATCTGTGGGGCACTGAAGCTTTCTTT	CASSQDLWGTEAFF
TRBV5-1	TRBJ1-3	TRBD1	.	TGCGCCAGCAGCCCGAATGGACAGGGGGTCGCTGGAAACACCATATATTTT	CASSPNGQGVAGNTIYF
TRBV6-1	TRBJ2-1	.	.	TGTGCCAGCAGTGAACTCGTGGCAGTCTCCTACAATGAGCAGTTCTTC	CASSELVAVSYNEQFF
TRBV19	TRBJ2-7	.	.	TGTGCCAGTAGTATAGATGGAGGGGCCTACGAGCAGTACTTC	CASSIDGGAYEQYF
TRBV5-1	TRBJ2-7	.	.	TGCGCCAGCAGCTTGGCGGTCAGGGGCCCCTACGAGCAGTACTTC	CASSLAVRGPYEQYF
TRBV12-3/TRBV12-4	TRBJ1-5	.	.	TGTGCCAGCAGTTTAGCGCATCAGCCCCAGCATTTT	CASSLAHQPQHF
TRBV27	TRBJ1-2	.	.	TGTGCCAGCAGTTTAGCAGGGACGGTCGGTGGCTACACCTTC	CASSLAGTVGGYTF
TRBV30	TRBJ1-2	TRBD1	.	TGTGCCTGGCGACAGGGACTAAACTATGGCTACACCTTC	CAWRQGLNYGYTF
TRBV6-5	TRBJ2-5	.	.	TGTGCCAGCAGCGCGGAGGGCCCAAAGACCCAGTACTTC	CASSAEGPKTQYF
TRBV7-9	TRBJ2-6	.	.	TGTGCCAGCAGCCCAAACGATGGGGGACCCTCTGGGGCCAACGTCCTGACTTTC	CASSPNDGGPSGANVLTF
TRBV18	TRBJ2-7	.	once	TGTGCCAGCTCACTAGGCCGGGACATCTATATCTACGAGCAGTACTTC	CASSLGRDIYIYEQYF
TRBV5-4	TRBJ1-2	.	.	TGTGCCAGCAGCTTGGGTTGGGACGTTGGAGGCTACACCTTC	CASSLGWDVGGYTF
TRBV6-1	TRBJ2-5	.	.	TGTGCCAGCAGTGAGTTTCAAGAGACCCAGTACTTC	CASSEFQETQYF
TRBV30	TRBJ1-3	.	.	TGTGCCTGGAGTCCGAGGGCCTCTGGAAACACCATATATTTT	CAWSPRASGNTIYF
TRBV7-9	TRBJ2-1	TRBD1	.	TGTGCCAGCAGCAAAGACAGGGCCCTCAATGAGCAGTTCTTC	CASSKDRALNEQFF
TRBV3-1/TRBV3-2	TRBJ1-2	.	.	TGTGCCAGCAGGGACTTGAGCCACCTCACCTTC	CASRDLSHLTF
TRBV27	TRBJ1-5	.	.	TGTGCCAGCAGTTTATGGACTGGTCAGCCCCAGCATTTT	CASSLWTGQPQHF
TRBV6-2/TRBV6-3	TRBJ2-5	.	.	TGTGCCAGCAGTTATAACTCCCGACGTACAAGGGAGACCCAGTACTTC	CASSYNSRRTRETQYF
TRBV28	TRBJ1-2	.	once	TGTGCCAGCACACCGCCGGGGGGCTATGGCTACACCTTC	CASTPPGGYGYTF
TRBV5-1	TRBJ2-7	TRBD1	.	TGCGCCAGCAGCTTCTCTCCGGGACAGGGCTACTACGAGCAGTACTTC	CASSFSPGQGYYEQYF
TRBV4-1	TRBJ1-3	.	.	TGCGCCAGCAGCCCCGAACCCTCAGGGTCCTCTGGAAACACCATATATTTT	CASSPEPSGSSGNTIYF
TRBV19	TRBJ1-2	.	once	TGTGCCAGTAGTATACAGTTCATCCCAGGTGGCTACACCTTC	CASSIQFIPGGYTF
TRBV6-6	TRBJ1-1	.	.	TGTGCCAGCAGTTACCTCGGGCCGACTGAAGCTTTCTTT	CASSYLGPTEAFF
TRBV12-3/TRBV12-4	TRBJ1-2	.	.	TGTGCCAGCAGTTTGGGGGAGTTAGGCTACACCTTC	CASSLGELGYTF